The 25 T cell receptor beta chains reported below all come from one sample, sequenced in a study of blood T cell repertoires in COVID-19. Sequencing used immunoSEQ multiplex PCR; TCRdb keeps in-frame clones, though not all of them. The sample includes 11,000 to 15,000 clones, approximately 92% of them seen just once. Sequencing input: peripheral blood. The receptors originated from a human donor in a cohort sampled during active COVID-19.

This rearrangement joins TRBV24-1 to TRBJ2-4, with TRBD1 identical over 8 bases. The ends lost 4 bases at V and 1 base at J; junction bases unmatched: 2. This CDR3 is built from 15 residues. The germline CDR1 and CDR2 sequences are KGHDR and SFDVKD. In nucleotides, the CDR3 is TGTGCCACCAGTGACACAGGGGGGGCCAAAAACATTCAGTACTTC. It codes for CATSDTGGAKNIQYF.

DNA for the CDR3: TGTGCCAGCAGCCGTAACCCCGGACAGGGCTACGAGCAGTACTTC. The encoded protein is CASSRNPGQGYEQYF. The rearrangement uses TRBV2 and TRBJ2-7, with TRBD1 identical over 8 bases. Germline V gene sequence: CDR1 SNHLY, CDR2 FYNNEI. This CDR3 contains 15 residues. Germline trimming cut 6 bases from V and 3 bases from J; bases unmatched to any gene: 10.

The V and J genes are TRBV18 and TRBJ2-1; 7 bases are a match to TRBD1. Germline loops: CDR1 KGHSH, CDR2 LQKENI. The CDR3 has 15 amino acids. The V gene end was trimmed by 2 bases and the J gene end by 7 bases; junction bases not matched to a gene: 8. The CDR3 nucleotides read TGTGCCAGCTCACCAGACAGGGTTCGGTCAAATGAGCAGTTCTTC. Translation: CASSPDRVRSNEQFF.

The rearrangement joins TRBV19 to TRBJ2-3; possibly TRBD2 for D (7 bases). V shed 0 bases and J shed 3 bases, with 19 bases lying between them. Per the germline V gene, CDR1 is LNHDA and CDR2 is SQIVND (reference sequence). The CDR3 is 18 residues long. CDR3 sequence reads: CASSIEKMWGGGTDTQYF. CDR3 DNA sequence: TGTGCCAGTAGTATAGAGAAGATGTGGGGGGGCGGAACAGATACGCAGTATTTT.

The chain has TRBV7-3 and TRBJ2-1; TRBD2 aligns across 8 bases. Germline-derived CDR1 and CDR2 are SGHTA and FQGTGA. This CDR3 comprises 15 residues. The junction had 9 bases not matched to a gene; V was cut back by 5 bases and J by 6 bases. CDR3 in amino acids: CASSPGAGDSNEQFF. The CDR3 DNA is TGTGCCAGCAGCCCTGGAGCGGGAGATAGCAATGAGCAGTTCTTC.

V and J are TRBV5-4 and TRBJ2-3; TRBD2 is a possible D gene (6 bases). With 5 bases removed from V and 0 bases from J, the gap between germline ends came to 10 bases. Germline-derived CDR1 and CDR2 are SGHNT and YYREEE (reference sequence). The CDR3 loop spans 14 amino acids. The CDR3 here is CASRAGTSTDTQYF. CDR3 bases: TGTGCCAGCAGGGCCGGGACTAGCACAGATACGCAGTATTTT.

The V call is TRBV6-5, the J call TRBJ2-7; D is possibly TRBD1 (6 bases). The CDR3 is made up of 14 amino acids. The V end was cut by 9 bases, the J end by 0 bases, with 15 bases between. Germline CDR1 and CDR2: MNHEY and SVGAGI. The CDR3 region is CASSKGVPSYEQYF. The CDR3 DNA follows: TGTGCCAGTTCCAAGGGGGTCCCCTCCTACGAGCAGTACTTC.

The chain is built from TRBV2 and TRBJ1-3; D unresolved. The CDR3 has 15 amino acids. In germline, CDR1 is SNHLY, CDR2 FYNNEI. With 3 bases removed from V and 4 bases from J, the gap between germline ends came to 13 bases. The CDR3 loop is CASSERGRKGNTIYF. CDR3 bases: TGTGCCAGCAGTGAGCGGGGAAGGAAGGGAAACACCATATATTTT.

The chain combines TRBV6-5 with TRBJ2-7, with 10 bases lining up with TRBD1. Germline V gene data show CDR1 as MNHEY and CDR2 as SVGAGI. V lost 7 bases, J lost 5 bases, and 8 bases stayed unmatched. The CDR3 length is 14 residues. CDR3 sequence (DNA): TGTGCCAGCACTACGACAGGGGGCTACCACGAGCAGTACTTC. It codes for CASTTTGGYHEQYF.

The gene calls are TRBV10-2 and TRBJ2-3; 8 bases agree with TRBD1. With V trimmed by 7 bases and J by 4 bases, 7 bases remained unmatched. CDR1 is WSHSY, CDR2 SAAADI, per germline. This CDR3 spans 14 amino acids. CDR3 sequence: CASKRTGSADTQYF. CDR3 nucleotides: TGCGCCAGCAAAAGGACAGGGAGCGCAGATACGCAGTATTTT.

The rearrangement uses TRBV4-3 and TRBJ2-7; 10 bases map to TRBD2. This CDR3 region has 16 residues. J gave up 0 bases and V 4 bases, and 6 bases lay outside the gene matches. CDR1 is LGHNA and CDR2 is YSLEER in the germline V gene. For the CDR3, the DNA is TGCGCCAGCAGCCGAGAAACTAGCGGGATCTCCTACGAGCAGTACTTC. Translation gives CASSRETSGISYEQYF.

This rearrangement joins TRBV7-2 to TRBJ2-7; D is perhaps TRBD1 (6 bases). CDR3 length: 14 residues. Deletions cut 5 bases from V and 0 bases from J, with 11 bases between. In germline, CDR1 is SGHTA, CDR2 FQGNSA. The CDR3 sequence: CASSQGSSSYEQYF. The CDR3, as DNA: TGTGCCAGCAGCCAGGGGTCGAGCTCCTACGAGCAGTACTTC.

The chain recombines TRBV9 with TRBJ1-1; D perhaps matches TRBD1 (5 bases). Germline V lookup: CDR1 SGDLS, CDR2 YYNGEE. This CDR3 is 15 amino acids long. Trimming took 0 bases from V and 4 from J, leaving 13 bases between them. Here the CDR3 reads CASSVGSGSITEAFF. DNA of the CDR3: TGTGCCAGCAGCGTAGGTTCAGGGTCTATCACTGAAGCTTTCTTT.

The chain combines TRBV6-2 or TRBV6-3 with TRBJ2-2, with TRBD1 identical over 7 bases. Germline V gene sequence: CDR1 MNHEY, CDR2 SVGEGT. The V and J ends lost 0 bases and 6 bases, in that order; junction bases with no gene match: 13. The CDR3 covers 18 residues. The CDR3 sequence: CASSYSPRAGGLAGELFF. CDR3 nucleotides: TGTGCCAGCAGTTACTCTCCTCGGGCAGGGGGTTTAGCCGGGGAGCTGTTTTTT.

The rearrangement links TRBV5-1 to TRBJ2-2; 7 nucleotides line up with TRBD1. This CDR3 has 14 residues. V was pared by 0 bases and J by 6 bases, with 2 bases of the junction left unmatched. CDR1 and CDR2 from the germline V gene are SGHRS and YFSETQ. The CDR3 is CASSLEGAPGELFF. The CDR3, as DNA: TGCGCCAGCAGCTTGGAGGGGGCCCCCGGGGAGCTGTTTTTT.

V gene TRBV7-7 combines with J gene TRBJ1-1; possible D gene TRBD1, 6 bases. Deletions cut 5 bases from V and 3 bases from J, with 10 bases between. CDR1 and CDR2 (germline): SSHAT, FNYEAQ (reference sequence). The CDR3 loop spans 13 amino acids. The DNA of the CDR3 is TGTGCCAGCAGCAACAGGGTTGACACTGAAGCTTTCTTT. Encoded protein: CASSNRVDTEAFF.

V usage is TRBV19 and J usage is TRBJ2-3; D gene uncertain. CDR1 is LNHDA and CDR2 is SQIVND in the germline V gene (reference sequence). The CDR3 loop spans 15 amino acids. The ends were cut back, 3 bases at V and 4 bases at J, with 14 bases in the middle. CDR3 nucleotide sequence: TGTGCCAGTAGTATGTCGCGTCAAGTGTCAGATACGCAGTATTTT. As protein: CASSMSRQVSDTQYF.

The chain combines TRBV4-3 with TRBJ1-5, with D possibly being TRBD1 (6 bases). From germline, CDR1 is LGHNA and CDR2 YSLEER. This CDR3 region has 15 residues. Trimming stripped 4 bases from V and 8 bases from J, with 18 bases between. Here the CDR3 DNA reads TGCGCCAGCAGCCCCCGTCTTGGGGGCTTGGAGCCCCAGCATTTT. Translated, it gives CASSPRLGGLEPQHF.

J is TRBJ2-1 and V is TRBV19, with 8 bases matching TRBD2. The CDR3 consists of 18 residues. The ends lost 7 bases at V and 6 bases at J; junction bases unmatched: 20. Germline assignment: CDR1 LNHDA and CDR2 SQIVND (reference sequence). The DNA for the CDR3 is TGTGCCAGTAACACTTCGAGGGGCGGGAGGTGGACTTTCAATGAGCAGTTCTTC. It specifies CASNTSRGGRWTFNEQFF.

V is TRBV4-1 and J is TRBJ1-2; D gene ambiguous. The CDR3 is made up of 16 amino acids. The germline V gene has CDR1 MGHRA and CDR2 YSYEKL. The V end lost 1 base, the J end lost 9 bases, and 21 bases lay between the germline ends. The CDR3 coding sequence is TGCGCCAGCAGCCAAGGGTCTGGGCCCTTCGACGGGAGCTACACCTTC. Amino acids: CASSQGSGPFDGSYTF.

This rearrangement joins TRBV27 to TRBJ2-7; D gene ambiguous. The CDR3 extends over 13 amino acids. Germline CDR1 and CDR2: MNHEY and SMNVEV (reference sequence). V lost 8 bases, J lost 2 bases, and 13 bases lay in between. CDR3 DNA sequence: TGTGCCAGCTCTCAGTTTACCACCTACGAGCAGTACTTC. Amino acids: CASSQFTTYEQYF.

CDR3 nucleotides: TGCAGCGTACAGGGGAATGACGAGCAGTACTTC. It codes for CSVQGNDEQYF. The rearrangement links TRBV29-1 to TRBJ2-7; 7 bases fit TRBD1. Germline V CDR1 and CDR2: SQVTM, ANQGSEA. With V trimmed by 6 bases and J by 5 bases, 4 bases remained unmatched. The CDR3 is made up of 11 amino acids.

The CDR3 reads CATSRDLSGVGETQYF. In nucleotides, the CDR3 is TGTGCCACCAGCAGAGATCTTTCAGGGGTTGGGGAGACCCAGTACTTC. J is TRBJ2-5 and V is TRBV15, with a possible D match to TRBD1 (6 bases). V was cut by 0 bases and J by 5 bases, with 16 bases left in between. The germline gives CDR1 LNHNV, CDR2 YYDKDF (reference sequence). The CDR3 is 16 residues long.

The genes are TRBV5-1 and TRBJ2-1; 9 positions agree with TRBD2. This CDR3 spans 16 amino acids. V was clipped by 3 bases and J by 2 bases; unmatched bases: 6. Germline CDR1 reads SGHRS; CDR2 reads YFSETQ. Here the CDR3 DNA reads TGCGCCAGCAGCTGGCGGGGGGGCTTGGCCTACAATGAGCAGTTCTTC. This gives the protein CASSWRGGLAYNEQFF.

The chain combines TRBV7-2 with TRBJ1-1, with D uncertain. Germline lookup yields CDR1 SGHTA and CDR2 FQGNSA. The V gene lost 3 bases and the J gene lost 8 bases, with 10 bases spanning the gap. This CDR3 region has 12 residues. CDR3 coding DNA: TGTGCCAGCAGCTTGGGAGGCCAAGAAGCTTTCTTT. It yields the protein CASSLGGQEAFF.